The 28 T cell receptor beta chains in this list originate from one sample, sequenced in a study of PD-L1 blockade in urothelial cancer. Time point given: pretreatment peripheral blood. Produced via immunoSEQ multiplex PCR; TCRdb's table is partial and in-frame only. The data hold 95,000 or so clones, with around 87% observed a single time. The source material was PBMCs, sampled around atezolizumab (anti-PD-L1) treatment. The receptor set was obtained from a man aged 60 to 75 with urothelial cancer.

The chain combines TRBV2 with TRBJ1-1; TRBD1 matches 11 bases. V gave up 0 bases and J gave up 5 bases; unmatched junction bases: 11. The V gene's germline CDR1 is SNHLY and CDR2 FYNNEI. This CDR3 comprises 18 residues. CDR3 sequence (DNA): TGTGCCAGCAGTGAAGCCCCAATTGGACAGGGGGCGTATACTGAAGCTTTCTTT. As protein: CASSEAPIGQGAYTEAFF.

The chain has TRBV28 and TRBJ2-7, with 8 nucleotides matching TRBD1. Germline V gene data show CDR1 as MDHEN and CDR2 as SYDVKM. The ends lost 6 bases at V and 1 base at J; junction bases unmatched: 8. The CDR3 length is 15 residues. The CDR3 sequence is CASSLIGQGSYEQYF. The CDR3, as DNA: TGTGCCAGCAGCCTCATCGGACAGGGTTCCTACGAGCAGTACTTC.

This chain uses TRBV6-1 with TRBJ2-7; D remains ambiguous. Germline assignment: CDR1 MNHNS and CDR2 SASEGT. CDR3 length equals 14 residues. Trimming took off 7 bases at V and 0 bases at J, with 13 bases between the two ends. The CDR3 spells CASTPQRSSYEQYF. The CDR3 region has the DNA TGTGCCAGCACTCCGCAGAGGAGCTCCTACGAGCAGTACTTC.

This rearrangement joins TRBV5-1 to TRBJ2-5, with 8 bases that match TRBD2. CDR1 is SGHRS and CDR2 is YFSETQ in the germline V gene. The CDR3 spans 14 residues. Trimming removed 4 bases from V and 3 bases from J; junction bases left unmatched: 5. The CDR3 sequence: CASSPGGGKETQYF. In DNA form, the CDR3 reads TGCGCCAGCAGCCCCGGCGGGGGGAAAGAGACCCAGTACTTC.

The chain uses TRBV7-3 and TRBJ2-7; tentative D call: TRBD2 (6 bases). Per germline, CDR1 SGHTA and CDR2 FQGTGA. The V end was cut by 1 base, the J end by 2 bases, with 12 bases between. The CDR3 has 15 amino acids. The CDR3 DNA reads as TGTGCCAGCAGCTTAAGCGGGACGGGGACCTACGAGCAGTACTTC. Its translation: CASSLSGTGTYEQYF. The full variable domain, completed using reference TRBV7-3 and TRBJ2-7, is GAGVSQTPSNKVTEKGKYVELRCDPISGHTALYWYRQSLGQGPEFLIYFQGTGAADDSGLPNDRFFAVRPEGSVSTLKIQRTERGDSAVYLCASSLSGTGTYEQYFGPGTRLTVT.

The chain uses TRBV6-5 and TRBJ2-7; 10 nucleotides align to TRBD2. The CDR3 covers 14 residues. CDR1 is MNHEY and CDR2 is SVGAGI in the germline V gene. The trim removed 6 bases at V and 6 bases at J, leaving 8 bases unmatched. For the CDR3, the DNA is TGTGCCAGCAGCTTGCTAGCGGGAGCCGGCGAGCAGTACTTC. Translated, it gives CASSLLAGAGEQYF.

Turning to this clone: Distinct nucleotide sequences in the sample also encode this CDR3. The chain uses TRBV18 and TRBJ1-5; 7 nucleotides line up with TRBD1. The CDR3 extends over 14 amino acids. V gave up 3 bases and J gave up 4 bases; unmatched junction bases: 3. Germline values: CDR1 KGHSH, CDR2 LQKENI. For the CDR3, the DNA is TGTGCCAGCTCACCTAACAGGGGAAATCAGCCCCAGCATTTT. Residues: CASSPNRGNQPQHF.

The rearrangement joins TRBV7-9 to TRBJ2-1; 15 bases align to TRBD2. The trim removed 3 bases at V and 1 base at J, leaving 4 bases unmatched. The CDR3 covers 18 residues. CDR1 and CDR2 from the germline V gene are SEHNR and FQNEAQ (reference sequence). The CDR3 bases are TGTGCCAGCAGCTTTGGACTAGCGGGAGGGCTATCCTACAATGAGCAGTTCTTC. Translation: CASSFGLAGGLSYNEQFF.

V and J are TRBV6-5 and TRBJ2-7; D is uncertain. The CDR3 consists of 13 residues. Per the germline V gene, CDR1 is MNHEY and CDR2 is SVGAGI. Trimming left V 4 bases short and J 2 bases short, with 9 bases between. CDR3 loop: CASSSSGPYEQYF. CDR3 nucleotides: TGTGCCAGCAGTTCCTCGGGCCCCTACGAGCAGTACTTC.

V usage is TRBV7-4 and J usage is TRBJ1-5, with a weak D call TRBD1 (5 bases). This CDR3 has 16 amino acids. CDR1 is SGHVT and CDR2 is SQSDAQ in the germline V gene. Trimming pared 5 bases from V and 0 bases from J, leaving 14 bases between. The CDR3 DNA follows: TGTGCCAGCAGCCAGAAGCAGGGTTATAGCAATCAGCCCCAGCATTTT. This translates into CASSQKQGYSNQPQHF. The full variable domain, rest sourced from reference TRBV7-4 and TRBJ1-5, is GAGVSQSPRYKVAKRGRDVALRCDSISGHVTLYWYRQTLGQGSEVLTYSQSDAQRDKSGRPSGRFSAERPERSVSTLKIQRTEQGDSAVYLCASSQKQGYSNQPQHFGDGTRLSIL.

The gene calls are TRBV5-6 and TRBJ2-3, with 7 bases matching TRBD2. In germline, CDR1 is SGHDT, CDR2 YYEEEE. The junction had 10 bases not matched to a gene; V was cut back by 4 bases and J by 2 bases. There are 16 residues in the CDR3. CDR3 loop: CASSRRPSGPTDTQYF. DNA for the CDR3: TGTGCCAGCAGCCGGAGGCCTAGCGGACCCACAGATACGCAGTATTTT.

V gene TRBV27 combines with J gene TRBJ1-1, with D possibly TRBD1 on 5 matching bases. Trimming took 4 bases from V and 7 from J, leaving 13 bases between them. This CDR3 has 13 amino acids. From germline, CDR1 is MNHEY and CDR2 SMNVEV (reference sequence). For the CDR3, the DNA is TGTGCCAGCAGTTCGGACCGACAGCTTGAAGCTTTCTTT. Translation: CASSSDRQLEAFF.

The chain links TRBV7-2 to TRBJ2-6; D is undetermined. CDR3 length equals 14 residues. The V end was cut by 5 bases, the J end by 0 bases, with 5 bases between. Germline V gene sequence: CDR1 SGHTA, CDR2 FQGNSA. The CDR3 region is CASSRSSGANVLTF. The CDR3, as DNA: TGTGCCAGCAGCAGGAGCTCTGGGGCCAACGTCCTGACTTTC.

The DNA for the CDR3 is TGCGCCAGCAGCTTGGAAGGGGGGCGGGGGTCCGGCACAGATACGCAGTATTTT. Protein product: CASSLEGGRGSGTDTQYF. V usage is TRBV5-1 and J usage is TRBJ2-3; D perhaps matches TRBD2 (7 bases). Per the germline V gene, CDR1 is SGHRS and CDR2 is YFSETQ. Trimming removed 0 bases at V and 1 base at J, with 18 bases between. The length of the CDR3 is 18 residues.

This chain joins TRBV5-1 and TRBJ1-5; no definite D call. The CDR3 extends over 14 amino acids. Germline V gives CDR1 SGHRS, CDR2 YFSETQ. Deletions cut 0 bases from V and 2 bases from J, with 6 bases between. The CDR3 coding sequence is TGCGCCAGCAGCTTGGGTCCGGGCAATCAGCCCCAGCATTTT. Amino acid sequence: CASSLGPGNQPQHF.

The CDR3, as DNA: TGTGCCAGCAGCCTGAGGACAGGGGCAGACGAGCAGTACTTC. Translated, it gives CASSLRTGADEQYF. The chain uses TRBV5-4 and TRBJ2-7; 9 nucleotides agree with TRBD1. Germline CDR1 SGHNT, CDR2 YYREEE (reference sequence). The CDR3 length is 14 residues. V lost 4 bases and J lost 5; bases outside the gene matches: 7. The variable domain in full, with the rest retrieved from reference TRBV5-4 and TRBJ2-7, is ETGVTQSPTHLIKTRGQQVTLRCSSQSGHNTVSWYQQALGQGPQFIFQYYREEENGRGNFPPRFSGLQFPNYSSELNVNALELDDSALYLCASSLRTGADEQYFGPGTRLTVT.

CDR3 sequence reads: CASSRQGGYTF. The DNA of the CDR3 is TGTGCCAGCAGCCGACAGGGAGGCTACACCTTC. V usage is TRBV7-9 and J usage is TRBJ1-2; 7 nucleotides align to TRBD1. Germline CDR1 SEHNR, CDR2 FQNEAQ (reference sequence). The CDR3 covers 11 residues. Trimming took 5 bases from V and 8 from J; bases not matched to a gene: 2. Together with reference TRBV7-9 and TRBJ1-2, the CDR3 gives the full variable domain: DTGVSQNPRHKITKRGQNVTFRCDPISEHNRLYWYRQTLGQGPEFLTYFQNEAQLEKSRLLSDRFSAERPKGSFSTLEIQRTEQGDSAMYLCASSRQGGYTFGSGTRLTVV.

This chain connects TRBV7-8 to TRBJ2-7, with unresolved D. CDR1 and CDR2 from the germline V gene are SGHVS and FQNEAQ. Between the trimmed V and J ends, which lost 5 bases and 5 bases, there was a span of 13 bases. The CDR3 length is 13 residues. The CDR3 loop is CASSIGSRDEQYF. As DNA, the CDR3 is TGTGCCAGCAGCATAGGAAGTCGGGACGAGCAGTACTTC.

The chain joins TRBV7-9 to TRBJ1-2; D uncertain. This CDR3 is built from 13 residues. Trimming took off 2 bases at V and 3 bases at J, with 7 bases between the two ends. Per germline, CDR1 SEHNR and CDR2 FQNEAQ (reference sequence). In DNA, the CDR3 is TGTGCCAGCAGCTTACCCGGGGACTATGGCTACACCTTC. It yields the protein CASSLPGDYGYTF.

J is TRBJ2-5 and V is TRBV9, with D uncertain. The CDR3 has 14 amino acids. Germline V gives CDR1 SGDLS, CDR2 YYNGEE. The V and J ends lost 2 bases and 2 bases respectively, with 10 bases between them. This chain's CDR3 is CASSVMGFQETQYF. The CDR3 DNA reads TGTGCCAGCAGCGTTATGGGCTTTCAAGAGACCCAGTACTTC.

The chain links TRBV7-2 to TRBJ2-5, with a tentative D call TRBD1 (5 bases). This CDR3 has 15 amino acids. V was shortened by 0 bases and J by 1 base, with 9 bases between the two germline ends. CDR1 and CDR2 from the germline V gene are SGHTA and FQGNSA. The CDR3 DNA reads as TGTGCCAGCAGCTTAGCGCCAGGGTCCCAAGAGACCCAGTACTTC. Protein: CASSLAPGSQETQYF.

A single count supports this clone. The chain combines TRBV2 with TRBJ2-2; 8 bases line up with TRBD1. V lost 11 bases to trimming and J lost 6 bases; unmatched junction nucleotides: 8. Germline-derived CDR1 and CDR2 are SNHLY and FYNNEI. There are 13 residues in the CDR3. CDR3 residues: CAGGQGGSGELFF. The CDR3 DNA reads TGTGCCGGAGGACAGGGCGGGTCCGGGGAGCTGTTTTTT. Combining the CDR3 with reference TRBV2 and TRBJ2-2 gives the whole variable domain EPEVTQTPSHQVTQMGQEVILRCVPISNHLYFYWYRQILGQKVEFLVSFYNNEISEKSEIFDDQFSVERPDGSNFTLKIRSTKLEDSAMYFCAGGQGGSGELFFGEGSRLTVL.

The gene calls are TRBV7-2 and TRBJ2-7, with TRBD2 matching over 8 bases. The germline gives CDR1 SGHTA, CDR2 FQGNSA. Germline trimming cut 5 bases from V and 5 bases from J; bases unmatched to any gene: 14. This CDR3 is 16 amino acids long. The CDR3 coding sequence is TGTGCCAGCAGCCCACCTTCTGCGCGGGGGGCTAACGAGCAGTACTTC. Its protein product is CASSPPSARGANEQYF.

The chain is built from TRBV2 and TRBJ2-1, with a weak D call TRBD1 (6 bases). The CDR3 totals 13 residues. V gave up 5 bases and J gave up 6 bases, with 11 bases separating them. Germline V lookup: CDR1 SNHLY, CDR2 FYNNEI. The DNA for the CDR3 is TGTGCCAGCAGTTACAGGGCTGGCAATGAGCAGTTCTTC. Protein product: CASSYRAGNEQFF.

The V and J genes are TRBV20-1 and TRBJ2-1; no reliable D call. This CDR3 region has 10 residues. Germline CDR1 reads DFQATT; CDR2 reads SNEGSKA (reference sequence). V lost 5 bases, J lost 4 bases, and 3 bases lay in between. CDR3 coding DNA: TGCAGTGCTCCTTACAATGAGCAGTTCTTC. Amino acid sequence: CSAPYNEQFF.

This chain uses TRBV11-1 with TRBJ2-1; 15 nucleotides agree with TRBD2. Unmatched junction bases numbered 6, after V lost 5 bases and J lost 7 bases. Germline CDR1 reads SGHAT; CDR2 reads FQDESV (reference sequence). The CDR3 contains 16 residues. CDR3 sequence: CASSPPGLAGGNEQFF. CDR3 nucleotides: TGTGCCAGCAGCCCCCCGGGACTAGCGGGAGGAAATGAGCAGTTCTTC.

J is TRBJ1-1 and V is TRBV7-9, with D perhaps TRBD1 (5 bases). The CDR3 length is 13 residues. Germline V lookup: CDR1 SEHNR, CDR2 FQNEAQ (reference sequence). V lost 5 bases and J lost 3, with 10 bases in between. The DNA for the CDR3 is TGTGCCAGCAGCACTGCCAGGGACACTGAAGCTTTCTTT. It yields the protein CASSTARDTEAFF.

The rearrangement joins TRBV28 to TRBJ2-7, with D uncertain. Between the trimmed V and J ends, which lost 0 bases and 0 bases, there was a span of 6 bases. This CDR3 region has 14 residues. Per the germline V gene, CDR1 is MDHEN and CDR2 is SYDVKM. Here the CDR3 reads CASSLWGRSYEQYF. CDR3 sequence (DNA): TGTGCCAGCAGTTTATGGGGCCGCTCCTACGAGCAGTACTTC.